Listed here is a single TCR beta chain. This clonotype was found a few times. Its antigen target is currently unknown. No qualities accompany the bases; no much larger clone lies one base away. As an off-target read in a library built for alpha chains, this beta chain has a frequency of little significance. Libraries were built with 5' RACE. Reads for this sample came from a NextSeq 500. To allow correction of PCR and sequencing errors, the TCR library protocol tagged every TCR cDNA molecule with a unique molecular identifier. The authors' analysis ran thus. Decombinator tools were used for TCR identification, UMI-based error correction and CDR3 extraction. Expanded TCRs were defined as those above a frequency of 2 per 1,000, corresponding to the top 1% of the tumor frequency distribution. Renyi diversity was calculated using the R vegan package after each repertoire was subsampled 100 times to 5,000 TCRs. To build CDR3 similarity networks, amino acid triplet string-kernel similarity was used, and CDR3s were connected when their pairwise similarity was above 0.82. Starting from the raw public reads, TCRdb applied fastp trimming at Q25, assembled clones with MiXCR and retained in-frame beta chains. Records with the same CDR3 protein are collapsed into one entry carrying the most frequent genes and DNA. The V and J calls here are based on TCRdb, not the publication. Here the sample has 2,500 to 3,500 distinct CDR3 sequences; approximately 50% occur a single time. The ten most abundant clones make up less than 3.5% of the sample.

The sample's time point, from its label and the paper: blood at routine non-recurrence follow-up after resection. Without any cell sorting, TCR sequencing was performed on whole RNA extracted either from tumor and nontumor lung tissue or from cryopreserved PBMC samples. Only patients for whom sufficient RNA was available from at least two tumor regions were selected for TCR sequencing. Between the V and J ends, shortened by 7 bases and 1 base respectively, the junction contains 8 bases. CDR1 is given as DFQATT and CDR2 as SNEGSKA, both from the germline V gene (reference sequence). From its cysteine to its phenylalanine, the CDR3 spans 13 amino acids. Here the CDR3 DNA is all that survives: 39 bases in frame from base 1. The entry originates in a study of spatial heterogeneity in lung cancer (dated by TCRdb to the late 2010s). Describing the broader study: The donors were 60 to 80 patients from the lung TRACERx cohort who had early-stage, untreated non-small cell lung cancer. Follow-up PBMC samples were sequenced whenever available, with a median time to follow-up of 2 to 3 years after resection. Beta-chain transcripts were consistently detected in greater numbers than alpha-chain transcripts, which likely reflected higher beta-chain transcript abundance. In the raw uncorrected reads, each unique combination of TCR and UMI appeared more than ten times on average. In non-small cell lung cancer, the study made a quantitative comparison of TCR alpha and beta repertoires among multiple tumor regions, matched nontumor lung and blood. TCR repertoire features were related to nonsynonymous mutation counts determined by whole-exome sequencing of tumor tissue. Both alpha and beta chains were TCR-sequenced in approximately 220 tumor regions, fewer than 80 matched nontumor lung samples and more than 50 PBMC samples obtained at surgery. General findings and caveats noted by the study authors: Comparisons of baseline and follow-up blood repertoires included only about 15 patients. Ubiquitous expanded tumor TCRs showed up in blood more often at tumor resection than at routine follow-up. Additional single-cell paired TCR alpha and beta sequencing was considered necessary to confirm, at a functional level, the hypothesis that regional TCRs recognize regional mutations.

Material: PBMCs, obtained at follow-up. The chain links TRBV20-1 with TRBJ2-6; a confident D gene designation cannot be given. This TCR derives from a male donor with early-stage non-small cell lung cancer. Here is the DNA: TGCAGTGGAGGACGGTCTGGGGCCAACGTCCTGACTTTC. Translated, this is CSGGRSGANVLTF.